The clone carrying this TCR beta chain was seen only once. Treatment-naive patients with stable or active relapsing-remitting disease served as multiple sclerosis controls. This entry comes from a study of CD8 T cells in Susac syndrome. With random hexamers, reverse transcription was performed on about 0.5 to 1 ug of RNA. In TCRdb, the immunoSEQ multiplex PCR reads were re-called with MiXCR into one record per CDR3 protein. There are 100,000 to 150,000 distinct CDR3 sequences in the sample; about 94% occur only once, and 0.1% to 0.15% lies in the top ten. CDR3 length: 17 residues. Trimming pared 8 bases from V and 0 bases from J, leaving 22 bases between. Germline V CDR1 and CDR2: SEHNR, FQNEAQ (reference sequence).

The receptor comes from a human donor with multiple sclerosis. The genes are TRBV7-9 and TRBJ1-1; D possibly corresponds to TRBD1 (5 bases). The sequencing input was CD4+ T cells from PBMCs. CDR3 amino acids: CASVEGIGRSVNTEAFF. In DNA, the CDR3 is TGTGCCAGCGTTGAGGGGATCGGTCGGTCGGTGAACACTGAAGCTTTCTTT.